The 30 T cell receptor beta chains presented below share a single source sample, sequenced in a study of OX40 agonist ivuxolimab in advanced cancers. Library preparation was by the immunoSEQ multiplex PCR assay. Held by TCRdb, this immuneACCESS table contains in-frame sequences only and omits some clones. Under half of the omission traces to an unresolved V gene where checked; the cause of the rest is unknown. Present in this sample are tens of thousands of clones, about 85% of which were seen just once. Clones ranked in the top ten supply approximately 2.6% of the sample. The starting material was CD4+ or CD8+ T cells sorted from blood, obtained in a trial of the OX40 agonist ivuxolimab. Every receptor here comes from an adult with an advanced solid tumor such as melanoma, head and neck, liver or kidney cancer.

This clone is termed medium-sized. The chain recombines TRBV4-1 with TRBJ1-5; no reliable D call. With 4 bases removed from V and 4 bases from J, the gap between germline ends came to 17 bases. CDR3 length equals 16 residues. Germline V gives CDR1 MGHRA, CDR2 YSYEKL. The CDR3 sequence: CASSRGAHPSNQPQHF. In DNA form, the CDR3 reads TGCGCCAGCAGCCGGGGAGCTCATCCCTCTAATCAGCCCCAGCATTTT.

This chain links TRBV28 with TRBJ2-7; TRBD2 matches at 7 bases. The CDR3 is 14 amino acids. Germline trimming cut 7 bases from V and 0 bases from J; bases unmatched to any gene: 6. CDR1 and CDR2 (germline): MDHEN, SYDVKM. The CDR3: CASISGTVSYEQYF. The CDR3 bases are TGTGCCAGCATAAGCGGGACCGTCTCCTACGAGCAGTACTTC.

This clone was recorded a few times. The V gene is TRBV7-9, the J gene TRBJ2-7; 8 bases agree with TRBD1. CDR1 is SEHNR, CDR2 FQNEAQ, per germline (reference sequence). This CDR3 has 14 residues. J gave up 4 bases and V 4 bases, and 6 bases lay outside the gene matches. CDR3 sequence: CASSSRTGSYEQYF. CDR3 coding DNA: TGTGCCAGCAGCTCCAGGACAGGGAGTTACGAGCAGTACTTC.

This clone was counted a single time. The chain joins TRBV2 to TRBJ2-7; TRBD1 might be the D (5 bases). Trimming removed 0 bases from V and 12 bases from J, with 24 bases in between. CDR3 size: 16 residues. From germline, CDR1 is SNHLY and CDR2 FYNNEI. The CDR3 here is CASSEAPDIAQKSGYF. DNA of the CDR3: TGTGCCAGCAGTGAAGCGCCGGACATCGCTCAAAAATCGGGGTACTTC.

This chain links TRBV27 with TRBJ2-7; 12 nucleotides line up with TRBD2. The CDR3 extends over 14 amino acids. Trimming at V came to 5 bases and at J to 6 bases, leaving 5 bases not matched to a gene. Germline assignment: CDR1 MNHEY and CDR2 SMNVEV (reference sequence). The DNA for the CDR3 is TGTGCCAGCAGTCTAGCGGGAGGGCTGTTCGAGCAGTACTTC. Translated, it gives CASSLAGGLFEQYF.

The rearrangement links TRBV4-1 to TRBJ2-3, with D possibly being TRBD2 (6 bases). The CDR3 runs to 13 residues. Germline V gene lookup returns CDR1 MGHRA and CDR2 YSYEKL. Trimming took off 0 bases at V and 9 bases at J, with 10 bases between the two ends. DNA for the CDR3: TGCGCCAGCAGCCAAGATGGGAGGTTAACGCAGTATTTT. It translates to CASSQDGRLTQYF.

This clone was seen just once. The rearrangement uses TRBV4-3 and TRBJ2-4; TRBD2 agrees at 7 bases. The germline V gene encodes CDR1 LGHNA and CDR2 YSLEER. The CDR3 runs to 17 residues. The ends lost 0 bases at V and 7 bases at J; junction bases unmatched: 12. This CDR3 is CASSQDFEAGWGNIQYF. The CDR3 bases are TGCGCCAGCAGCCAAGATTTCGAAGCGGGATGGGGGAACATTCAGTACTTC.

A few counts support this clone. The chain joins TRBV6-5 to TRBJ1-5; D gene ambiguous. CDR3 length: 16 residues. Germline V lookup: CDR1 MNHEY, CDR2 SVGAGI. V was cut by 2 bases and J by 0 bases, with 11 bases left in between. The chain's CDR3 is CASSYRRVDSNQPQHF. CDR3 bases: TGTGCCAGCAGTTACCGCAGAGTGGATAGCAATCAGCCCCAGCATTTT.

The chain uses TRBV6-5 and TRBJ1-1; possible D gene TRBD1, 5 bases. The CDR3 extends over 12 amino acids. Per the germline V gene, CDR1 is MNHEY and CDR2 is SVGAGI. Trimming removed 5 bases at V and 7 bases at J, with 11 bases between. The CDR3 DNA reads as TGTGCCAGCAGTCAAGCGACAGTTGAAGCTTTCTTT. It codes for CASSQATVEAFF.

Comment on this clone: Other DNA sequences from this sample encode an identical CDR3 as well. The CDR3 sequence is CASSIGTGSYEQYF. DNA for the CDR3: TGTGCCAGTAGTATCGGGACAGGATCCTACGAGCAGTACTTC. This rearrangement joins TRBV19 to TRBJ2-7; TRBD1 aligns across 8 bases. The germline V gene encodes CDR1 LNHDA and CDR2 SQIVND (reference sequence). The CDR3 is made up of 14 amino acids. The V gene end was trimmed by 3 bases and the J gene end by 1 base; junction bases not matched to a gene: 2. Full variable domain (missing parts from reference TRBV19 and TRBJ2-7): DGGITQSPKYLFRKEGQNVTLSCEQNLNHDAMYWYRQDPGQGLRLIYYSQIVNDFQKGDIAEGYSVSREKKESFPLTVTSAQKNPTAFYLCASSIGTGSYEQYFGPGTRLTVT.

The chain recombines TRBV14 with TRBJ2-6, with TRBD2 identical over 10 bases. J lost 1 base, V lost 4 bases, and 10 bases had no gene match. The CDR3 extends over 19 amino acids. Germline CDR1 reads SGHDN; CDR2 reads FVKESK. CDR3 amino acids: CASSLNYLTSGSGANVLTF. The CDR3 DNA follows: TGTGCCAGCAGCCTCAACTACTTGACTAGCGGGTCTGGGGCCAACGTCCTGACTTTC.

This CDR3 reads CSPPRTKDTDTQYF. Written as DNA, the CDR3 is TGCAGCCCCCCCAGGACAAAAGACACAGATACGCAGTATTTT. The chain couples TRBV29-1 to TRBJ2-3; a weak D match, TRBD1 (5 bases). The V end lost 8 bases, the J end lost 2 bases, and 17 bases lay between the germline ends. The germline V gene encodes CDR1 SQVTM and CDR2 ANQGSEA. The CDR3 is 14 residues long.

This chain links TRBV19 with TRBJ2-7; TRBD2 aligns across 7 bases. The ends lost 6 bases at V and 4 bases at J; junction bases unmatched: 6. Germline-derived CDR1 and CDR2 are LNHDA and SQIVND (reference sequence). The CDR3 consists of 13 residues. The CDR3 coding sequence is TGTGCCAGTAGCCCGGGACTAAGATACGAGCAGTACTTC. The encoded protein is CASSPGLRYEQYF.

This rearrangement joins TRBV6-5 to TRBJ2-2; 9 positions agree with TRBD1. Trimming removed 2 bases from V and 4 bases from J; junction bases left unmatched: 5. Germline CDR1 and CDR2: MNHEY and SVGAGI. The CDR3 consists of 16 residues. The DNA of the CDR3 is TGTGCCAGCAGTTACCACAGGGGGCGCGGCACCGGGGAGCTGTTTTTT. As protein: CASSYHRGRGTGELFF.

With respect to this clone: The CDR3 does not close with the conserved phenylalanine or tryptophan, likely indicating a read error. The CDR3 sequence: CASSQENTEAFS. The CDR3 DNA reads as TGTGCCAGCTCACAGGAGAACACTGAAGCTTTCTCT. The chain is built from TRBV18 and TRBJ1-1; no firm D call. V gave up 4 bases and J gave up 1 base, with 4 bases separating them. This CDR3 has 12 amino acids. Germline V gives CDR1 KGHSH, CDR2 LQKENI.

V usage is TRBV18 and J usage is TRBJ1-1; 10 bases fit TRBD1. With V trimmed by 5 bases and J by 7 bases, 10 bases remained unmatched. Germline V gives CDR1 KGHSH, CDR2 LQKENI. The CDR3 extends over 15 amino acids. The CDR3 bases are TGTGCCAGCTCATCCAGAGACAGGGGGCTCTTTGAAGCTTTCTTT. Residues: CASSSRDRGLFEAFF.

The J gene is TRBJ1-1, the V gene TRBV6-5; D is ambiguous. The CDR3 spans 13 residues. Germline lookup yields CDR1 MNHEY and CDR2 SVGAGI. V was shortened by 6 bases and J by 2 bases, with 10 bases between the two germline ends. CDR3 in amino acids: CASRRGSNTEAFF. The CDR3 coding sequence is TGTGCCAGCAGGCGCGGGTCAAACACTGAAGCTTTCTTT.

The V gene is TRBV14, the J gene TRBJ1-1, with TRBD1 matching over 7 bases. Germline CDR1 and CDR2: SGHDN and FVKESK. V gave up 4 bases and J gave up 5 bases; unmatched junction bases: 4. The CDR3 runs 13 residues. CDR3: CASSRYRGTEAFF. The CDR3 DNA reads TGTGCCAGCAGCCGATACAGGGGTACTGAAGCTTTCTTT. Supplemented by reference TRBV14 and TRBJ1-1, the full variable domain reads EAGVTQFPSHSVIEKGQTVTLRCDPISGHDNLYWYRRVMGKEIKFLLHFVKESKQDESGMPNNRFLAERTGGTYSTLKVQPAELEDSGVYFCASSRYRGTEAFFGQGTRLTVV.

This sequence joins TRBV18 and TRBJ2-1; D possibly matches TRBD1 or TRBD2 (5 bases each). The CDR3 spans 16 residues. V gave up 1 base and J gave up 6 bases, with 16 bases separating them. Germline V lookup: CDR1 KGHSH, CDR2 LQKENI. Here the CDR3 reads CASSPLRGSGANEQFF. In nucleotides, the CDR3 is TGTGCCAGCTCACCACTTCGGGGTTCTGGGGCCAATGAGCAGTTCTTC.

CDR3 sequence (DNA): TGTGCCAGCAGTGGGGACTACCCGTCCTACGAGCAGTACTTC. It specifies CASSGDYPSYEQYF. The chain couples TRBV2 to TRBJ2-7, with 7 bases fitting TRBD2. V shed 4 bases and J 1 base; nucleotides not matched to a gene: 4. The CDR3 contains 14 residues. The germline V gene encodes CDR1 SNHLY and CDR2 FYNNEI.

V and J are TRBV30 and TRBJ1-3; 9 bases are a match to TRBD1. The CDR3 length is 15 residues. The V gene's germline CDR1 is GTSNPN and CDR2 SVGIG (reference sequence). V dropped 2 bases and J dropped 3; count of bases not matched to a gene: 5. The CDR3 DNA follows: TGTGCCTGGAGTCCGGGACAGGGATTTGGAAACACCATATATTTT. Translating gives CAWSPGQGFGNTIYF.

This clone showed up just once. The chain is built from TRBV9 and TRBJ2-3; D uncertain. The CDR3 has 15 amino acids. In germline, CDR1 is SGDLS, CDR2 YYNGEE. V was trimmed by 4 bases and J by 2 bases, leaving 14 bases between them. This chain's CDR3 is CASSFQAGFTDTQYF. CDR3 in DNA: TGTGCCAGCAGCTTCCAGGCCGGGTTCACAGATACGCAGTATTTT.

This clone was counted once. V is TRBV7-3 and J is TRBJ1-4; 9 bases are shared with TRBD1. CDR1 and CDR2 from the germline V gene are SGHTA and FQGTGA. The length of the CDR3 is 16 residues. V trimming: 1 base; J trimming: 4 bases; junction bases outside the gene matches: 4. The CDR3 DNA follows: TGTGCCAGCAGCTTAAGAGGGACAGGGAGTAATGAAAAACTGTTTTTT. Protein product: CASSLRGTGSNEKLFF.

This chain links TRBV4-1 with TRBJ2-1; TRBD2 agrees at 9 bases. The junction had 5 bases not matched to a gene; V was cut back by 1 base and J by 4 bases. CDR1 is MGHRA, CDR2 YSYEKL, per germline. CDR3 length: 16 residues. CDR3 sequence: CASSQVRLAVYNEQFF. CDR3 nucleotides: TGCGCCAGCAGCCAAGTTAGACTAGCGGTATACAATGAGCAGTTCTTC.

The genes are TRBV6-1 and TRBJ2-3, with D unclear. CDR3 length: 15 residues. V lost 8 bases to trimming and J lost 1 base, with 16 bases between them. The germline V gene has CDR1 MNHNS and CDR2 SASEGT. The CDR3 loop reads CASFVSAAGTDTQYF. As DNA, the CDR3 is TGTGCCAGCTTCGTTTCAGCCGCCGGCACAGATACGCAGTATTTT.

The chain couples TRBV6-6 to TRBJ1-5, with a weak D call TRBD1 (6 bases). The germline V gene has CDR1 MNHNY and CDR2 SVGAGI (reference sequence). Trimming removed 4 bases from V and 4 bases from J, with 8 bases in between. This CDR3 spans 13 amino acids. CDR3 in amino acids: CASSLQGNQPQHF. In DNA, the CDR3 is TGTGCCAGCAGTTTACAGGGAAATCAGCCCCAGCATTTT.

The rearrangement uses TRBV25-1 and TRBJ2-5; 10 nucleotides line up with TRBD1. The CDR3 covers 16 residues. Germline loops: CDR1 MGHDK, CDR2 SYGVNS. V shed 2 bases and J 1 base; nucleotides not matched to a gene: 4. CDR3 region: CASSEADRGTQETQYF. As DNA, the CDR3 is TGTGCCAGCAGTGAAGCGGACAGGGGGACCCAAGAGACCCAGTACTTC.

The chain joins TRBV7-2 to TRBJ2-3; a possible D gene is TRBD2 (5 bases). Trimming stripped 1 base from V and 6 bases from J, with 5 bases between. The CDR3 is 12 amino acids. The V gene's germline CDR1 is SGHTA and CDR2 FQGNSA. The CDR3: CASSLGRDTQYF. In DNA, the CDR3 is TGTGCCAGCAGCTTAGGGAGGGATACGCAGTATTTT.

In this sample, this clone turned up a few times. The rearrangement joins TRBV19 to TRBJ2-7, with 9 nucleotides matching TRBD2. Germline V gene sequence: CDR1 LNHDA, CDR2 SQIVND (reference sequence). CDR3 size: 15 residues. The V and J ends lost 5 bases and 3 bases, in that order; junction bases with no gene match: 8. The CDR3 protein is CASSPSAGGLYEQYF. The CDR3 DNA follows: TGTGCCAGTAGTCCCTCAGCGGGAGGCCTCTACGAGCAGTACTTC.

The chain uses TRBV7-9 and TRBJ2-7, with D hard to call. Germline CDR1 and CDR2: SEHNR and FQNEAQ (reference sequence). The V end lost 5 bases, the J end lost 0 bases, and 5 bases lay between the germline ends. This CDR3 has 12 amino acids. CDR3 protein: CASSRISYEQYF. CDR3 coding DNA: TGTGCCAGCAGCAGGATCTCCTACGAGCAGTACTTC. The full variable domain, in which reference TRBV7-9 and TRBJ2-7 provide the parts outside the CDR3, is DTGVSQNPRHKITKRGQNVTFRCDPISEHNRLYWYRQTLGQGPEFLTYFQNEAQLEKSRLLSDRFSAERPKGSFSTLEIQRTEQGDSAMYLCASSRISYEQYFGPGTRLTVT.